A single sample gave rise to the 3 T cell receptor beta chains below, sequenced in a study of control samples from healthy donors and cancer patients. Measured with immunoSEQ multiplex PCR; TCRdb has only the in-frame clones, and not every one. The table records 100,000 to 120,000 clones, 83% of them present only once. What was sequenced was blood. The receptors here all came from a woman between 45 and 65 years old in good health.

Notes on this clone: At one of its ends the junction is not consistent with the germline gene, which may arise from a read error. The genes are TRBV19 and TRBJ2-2, with 12 positions matching TRBD2. This CDR3 is 17 amino acids long. CDR1 LNHDA and CDR2 SQIVND come from the germline V gene (reference sequence). CDR3 sequence: CAGSILTSGSRTGELFF. The CDR3 nucleotides read TGTGCCGGTAGTATATTGACTAGCGGGAGTAGAACCGGGGAGCTGTTTTTT.

The rearrangement joins TRBV10-3 to TRBJ2-3, with TRBD2 matching over 11 bases. This CDR3 is 17 amino acids long. CDR1 and CDR2 from the germline V gene are ENHRY and SYGVKD. V shed 3 bases and J 0 bases; nucleotides not matched to a gene: 5. Here the CDR3 reads CAISDPRTSGSTDTQYF. The CDR3 DNA follows: TGTGCCATCAGTGACCCTCGGACTAGCGGGAGCACAGATACGCAGTATTTT.

This chain joins TRBV7-3 and TRBJ2-7; TRBD1 matches at 9 bases. V shed 6 bases, J shed 7 bases, and the junction held 10 bases outside the gene matches. Germline V gene lookup returns CDR1 SGHTA and CDR2 FQGTGA. This CDR3 is 14 amino acids long. This CDR3 reads CASSSGTGRMEQYF. The CDR3 bases are TGTGCCAGCAGTTCCGGGACAGGGCGGATGGAGCAGTACTTC.